This T cell receptor (beta chain) was sequenced during a study of control samples from healthy donors and cancer patients. Germline CDR1 MNHEY, CDR2 SVGEGT. There are 11 residues in the CDR3. The V and J ends lost 2 bases and 10 bases respectively, with 7 bases between them. The data were produced by immunoSEQ multiplex PCR, yet TCRdb's version contains in-frame clones alone and is incomplete. The sample lists roughly 94,000 clones; about 81% were seen once. This clone was found once. The chain joins TRBV6-2 or TRBV6-3 to TRBJ2-3; unclear D gene. The sequence came from a man aged 65-85 years with lung cancer. The specimen sequenced was PBMCs. DNA of the CDR3: TGTGCCAGCAGTTACGAGGCTGCGCAGTATTTT. It specifies CASSYEAAQYF.